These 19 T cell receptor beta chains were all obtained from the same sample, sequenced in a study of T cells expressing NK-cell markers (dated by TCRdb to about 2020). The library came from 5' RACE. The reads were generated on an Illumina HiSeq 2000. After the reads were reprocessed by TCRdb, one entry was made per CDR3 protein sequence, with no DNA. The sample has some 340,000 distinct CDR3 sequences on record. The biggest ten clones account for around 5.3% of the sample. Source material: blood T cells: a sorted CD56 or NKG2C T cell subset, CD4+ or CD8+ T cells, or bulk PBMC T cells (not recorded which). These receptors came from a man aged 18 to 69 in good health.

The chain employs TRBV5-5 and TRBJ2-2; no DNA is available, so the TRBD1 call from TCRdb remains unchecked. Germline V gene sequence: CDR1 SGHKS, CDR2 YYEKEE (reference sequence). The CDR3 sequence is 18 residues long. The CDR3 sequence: CASSWGQGQIPNTGELFF. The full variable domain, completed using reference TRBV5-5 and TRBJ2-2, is DAGVTQSPTHLIKTRGQQVTLRCSPISGHKSVSWYQQVLGQGPQFIFQYYEKEERGRGNFPDRFSARQFPNYSSELNVNALLLGDSALYLCASSWGQGQIPNTGELFFGEGSRLTVL.

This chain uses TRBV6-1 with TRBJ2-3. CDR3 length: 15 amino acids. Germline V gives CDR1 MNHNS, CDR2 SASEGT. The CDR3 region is CASSKTDGRTDTQYF.

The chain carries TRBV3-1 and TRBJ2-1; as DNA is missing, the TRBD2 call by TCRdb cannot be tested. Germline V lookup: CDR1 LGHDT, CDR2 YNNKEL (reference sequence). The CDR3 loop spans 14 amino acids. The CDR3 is CASSPRKGRNEQFF.

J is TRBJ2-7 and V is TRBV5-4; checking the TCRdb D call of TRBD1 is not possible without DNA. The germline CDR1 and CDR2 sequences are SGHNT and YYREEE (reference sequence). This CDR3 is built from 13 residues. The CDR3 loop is CASSRDRQYEQYF.

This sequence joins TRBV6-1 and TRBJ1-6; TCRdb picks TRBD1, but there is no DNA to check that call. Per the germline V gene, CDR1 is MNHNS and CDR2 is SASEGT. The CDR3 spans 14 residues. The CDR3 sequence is CASSRTGDYSPLHF.

CDR3 in amino acids: CASPLRENTEAFF. The gene calls are TRBV21-1 and TRBJ1-1; the TCRdb D gene call, TRBD1, has no DNA to confirm it. TRBV21-1 is designated a pseudogene. The CDR3 is made up of 13 amino acids.

CDR3 in amino acids: CASSPPASSSYNEQFF. The chain combines TRBV14 with TRBJ2-1. CDR3 length: 16 residues. Germline CDR1 reads SGHDN; CDR2 reads FVKESK.

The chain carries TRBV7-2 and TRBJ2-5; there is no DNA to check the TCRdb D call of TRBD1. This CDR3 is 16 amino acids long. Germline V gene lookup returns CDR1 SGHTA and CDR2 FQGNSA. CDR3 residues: CASSLAGGGRSETQYF.

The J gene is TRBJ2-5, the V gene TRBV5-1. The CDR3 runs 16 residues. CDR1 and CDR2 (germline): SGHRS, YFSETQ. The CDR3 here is CASSSGQPPYQETQYF.

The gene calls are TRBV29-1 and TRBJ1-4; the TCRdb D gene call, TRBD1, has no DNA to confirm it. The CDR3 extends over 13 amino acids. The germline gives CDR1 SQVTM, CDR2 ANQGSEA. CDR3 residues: CSVARGPNEKLFF.

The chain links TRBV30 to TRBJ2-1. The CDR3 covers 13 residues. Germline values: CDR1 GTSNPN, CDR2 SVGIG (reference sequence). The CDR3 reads CAWSVKSYNEQFF.

CDR3 amino acids: CASRPRGGRVDTQYF. The chain has TRBV7-9 and TRBJ2-3; the TCRdb D gene call, TRBD1, has no DNA to confirm it. CDR1 is SEHNR and CDR2 is FQNEAQ in the germline V gene (reference sequence). The CDR3 loop spans 15 amino acids.

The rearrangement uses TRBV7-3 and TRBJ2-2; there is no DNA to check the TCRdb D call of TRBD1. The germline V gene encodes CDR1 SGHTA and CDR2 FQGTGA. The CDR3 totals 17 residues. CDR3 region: CASSSNFGGAGTGELFF.

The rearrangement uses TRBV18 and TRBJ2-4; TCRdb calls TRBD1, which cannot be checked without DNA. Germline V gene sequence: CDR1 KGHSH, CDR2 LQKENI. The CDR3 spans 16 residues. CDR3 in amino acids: CASSLGTGVSKNIQYF.

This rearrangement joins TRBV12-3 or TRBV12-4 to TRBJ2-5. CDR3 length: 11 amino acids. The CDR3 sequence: CASTLGETQYF.

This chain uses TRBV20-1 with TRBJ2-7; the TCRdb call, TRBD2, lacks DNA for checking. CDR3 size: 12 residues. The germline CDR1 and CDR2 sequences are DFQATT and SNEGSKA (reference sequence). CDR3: CSALLRDYEQYF.

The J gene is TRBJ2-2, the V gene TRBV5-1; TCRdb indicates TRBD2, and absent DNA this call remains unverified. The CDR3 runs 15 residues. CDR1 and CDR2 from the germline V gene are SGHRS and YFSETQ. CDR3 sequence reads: CASSPTRGDTGELFF.

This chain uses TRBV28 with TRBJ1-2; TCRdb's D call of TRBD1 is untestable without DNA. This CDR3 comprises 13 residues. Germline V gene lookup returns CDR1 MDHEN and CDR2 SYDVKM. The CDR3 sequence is CASSLDRVHGYTF.

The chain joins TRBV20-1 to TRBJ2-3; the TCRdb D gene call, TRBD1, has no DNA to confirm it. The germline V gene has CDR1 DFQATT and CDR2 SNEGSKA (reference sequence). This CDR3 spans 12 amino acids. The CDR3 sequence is CSARVRGDTQYF.